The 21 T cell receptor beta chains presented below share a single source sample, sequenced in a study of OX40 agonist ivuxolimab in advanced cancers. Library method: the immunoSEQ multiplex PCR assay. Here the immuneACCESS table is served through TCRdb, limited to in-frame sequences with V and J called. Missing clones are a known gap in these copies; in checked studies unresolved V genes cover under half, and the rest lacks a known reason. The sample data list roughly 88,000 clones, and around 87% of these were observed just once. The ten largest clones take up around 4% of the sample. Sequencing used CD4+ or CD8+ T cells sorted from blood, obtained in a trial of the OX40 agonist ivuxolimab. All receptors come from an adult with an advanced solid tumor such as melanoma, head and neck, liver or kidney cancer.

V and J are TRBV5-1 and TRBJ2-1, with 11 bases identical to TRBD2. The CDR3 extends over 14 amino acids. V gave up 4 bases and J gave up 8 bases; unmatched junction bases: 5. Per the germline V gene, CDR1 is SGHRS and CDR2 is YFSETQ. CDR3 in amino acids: CASSLTSGSDEQFF. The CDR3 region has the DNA TGCGCCAGCAGCCTTACTAGCGGGAGTGATGAGCAGTTCTTC.

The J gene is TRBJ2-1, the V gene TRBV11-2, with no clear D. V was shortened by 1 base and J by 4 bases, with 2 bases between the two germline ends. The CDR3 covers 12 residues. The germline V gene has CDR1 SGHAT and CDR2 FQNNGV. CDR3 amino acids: CASSLAYNEQFF. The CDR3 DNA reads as TGTGCCAGCAGCTTAGCTTACAATGAGCAGTTCTTC.

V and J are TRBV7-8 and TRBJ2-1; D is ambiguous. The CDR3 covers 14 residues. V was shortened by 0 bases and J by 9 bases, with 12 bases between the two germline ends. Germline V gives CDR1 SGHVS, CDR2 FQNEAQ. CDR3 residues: CASSLAEVFGEQFF. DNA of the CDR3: TGTGCCAGCAGCTTAGCGGAAGTTTTCGGTGAGCAGTTCTTC.

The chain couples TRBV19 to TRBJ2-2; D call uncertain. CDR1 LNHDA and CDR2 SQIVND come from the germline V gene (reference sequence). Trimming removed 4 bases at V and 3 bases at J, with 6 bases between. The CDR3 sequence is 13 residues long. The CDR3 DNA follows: TGTGCCAGTAGTAAACAGTACACCGGGGAGCTGTTTTTT. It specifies CASSKQYTGELFF.

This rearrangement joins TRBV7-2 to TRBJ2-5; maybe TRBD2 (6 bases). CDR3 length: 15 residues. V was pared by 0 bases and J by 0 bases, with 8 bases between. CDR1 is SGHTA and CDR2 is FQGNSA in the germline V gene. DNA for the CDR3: TGTGCCAGCAGCTTAGCCCTAGCGTACCAAGAGACCCAGTACTTC. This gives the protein CASSLALAYQETQYF.

For the CDR3, the DNA is TGTGCCAGCTCACCGAGGGACTCTGATACGCAGTATTTT. Translating it yields CASSPRDSDTQYF. The rearrangement links TRBV18 to TRBJ2-3; D is perhaps TRBD2 (6 bases). The V end lost 3 bases, the J end lost 6 bases, and 10 bases lay between the germline ends. Germline loops: CDR1 KGHSH, CDR2 LQKENI. This CDR3 contains 13 residues.

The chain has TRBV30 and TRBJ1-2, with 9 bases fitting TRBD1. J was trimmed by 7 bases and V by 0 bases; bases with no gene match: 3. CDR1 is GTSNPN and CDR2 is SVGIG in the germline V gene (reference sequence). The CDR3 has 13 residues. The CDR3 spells CAWSVQGALGYTF. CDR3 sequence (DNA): TGTGCCTGGAGTGTACAGGGGGCGCTTGGCTACACCTTC.

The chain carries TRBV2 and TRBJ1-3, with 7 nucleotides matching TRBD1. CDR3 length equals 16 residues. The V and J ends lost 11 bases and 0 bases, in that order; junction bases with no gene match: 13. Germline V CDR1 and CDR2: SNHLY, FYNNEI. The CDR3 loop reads CAGRDSSLSSGNTIYF. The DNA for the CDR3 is TGTGCCGGCCGGGACAGTTCTTTGAGCTCTGGAAACACCATATATTTT.

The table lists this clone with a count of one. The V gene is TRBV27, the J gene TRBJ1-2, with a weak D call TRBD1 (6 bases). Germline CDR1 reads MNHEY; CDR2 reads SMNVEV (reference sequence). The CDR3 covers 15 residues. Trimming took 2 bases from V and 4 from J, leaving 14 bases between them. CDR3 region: CASSLRGASVYGYTF. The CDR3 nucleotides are TGTGCCAGCAGTTTACGGGGGGCCTCGGTCTATGGCTACACCTTC.

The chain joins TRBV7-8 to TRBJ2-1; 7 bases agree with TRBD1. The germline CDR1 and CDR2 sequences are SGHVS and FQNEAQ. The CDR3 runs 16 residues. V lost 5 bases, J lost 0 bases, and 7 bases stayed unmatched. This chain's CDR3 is CASSRYGDSSYNEQFF. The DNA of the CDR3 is TGTGCCAGCAGCCGTTACGGGGACAGCTCCTACAATGAGCAGTTCTTC.

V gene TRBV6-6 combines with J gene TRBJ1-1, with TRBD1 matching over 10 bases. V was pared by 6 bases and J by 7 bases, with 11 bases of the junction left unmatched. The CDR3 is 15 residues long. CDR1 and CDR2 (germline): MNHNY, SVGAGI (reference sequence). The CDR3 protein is CASRDTWGQGFEAFF. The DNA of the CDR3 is TGTGCCAGCAGGGATACTTGGGGACAGGGGTTTGAAGCTTTCTTT.

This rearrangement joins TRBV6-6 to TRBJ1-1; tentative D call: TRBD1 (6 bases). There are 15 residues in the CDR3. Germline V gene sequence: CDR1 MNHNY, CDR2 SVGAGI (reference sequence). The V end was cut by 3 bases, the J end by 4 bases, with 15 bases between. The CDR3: CASSYEQGRATEAFF. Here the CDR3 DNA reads TGTGCCAGCAGTTATGAACAGGGAAGGGCCACTGAAGCTTTCTTT.

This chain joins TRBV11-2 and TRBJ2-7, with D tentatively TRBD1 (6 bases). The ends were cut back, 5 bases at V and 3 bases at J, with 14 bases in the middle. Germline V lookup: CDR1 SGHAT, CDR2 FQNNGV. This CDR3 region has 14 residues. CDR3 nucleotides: TGTGCCAGCAGCCCTCGGGACACTATCTACGAGCAGTACTTC. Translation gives CASSPRDTIYEQYF.

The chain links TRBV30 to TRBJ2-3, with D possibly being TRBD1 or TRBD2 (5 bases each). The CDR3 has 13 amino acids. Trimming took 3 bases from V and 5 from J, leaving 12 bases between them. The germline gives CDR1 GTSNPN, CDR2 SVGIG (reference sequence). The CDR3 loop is CAWREEGRDTQYF. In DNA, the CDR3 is TGTGCCTGGAGAGAAGAGGGGCGAGATACGCAGTATTTT.

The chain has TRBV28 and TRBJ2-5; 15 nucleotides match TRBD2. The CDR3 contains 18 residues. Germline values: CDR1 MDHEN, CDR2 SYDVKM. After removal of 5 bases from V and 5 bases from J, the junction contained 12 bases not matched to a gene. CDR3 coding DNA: TGTGCCAGCAGTCCCTCCGGGACTAGCGGGAGGCGGGCGGAGACCCAGTACTTC. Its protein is CASSPSGTSGRRAETQYF.

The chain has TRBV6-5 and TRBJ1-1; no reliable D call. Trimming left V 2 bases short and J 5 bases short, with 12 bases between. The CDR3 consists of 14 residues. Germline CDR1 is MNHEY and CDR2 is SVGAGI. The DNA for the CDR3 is TGTGCCAGCAGTTACGAGAGGAGGCGGACTGAAGCTTTCTTT. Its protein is CASSYERRRTEAFF.

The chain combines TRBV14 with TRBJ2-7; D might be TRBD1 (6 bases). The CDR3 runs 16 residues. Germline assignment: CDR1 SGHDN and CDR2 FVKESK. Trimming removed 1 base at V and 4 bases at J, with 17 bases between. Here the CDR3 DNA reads TGTGCCAGCAGCCAAGGTTCGACGGGACACCCATACGAGCAGTACTTC. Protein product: CASSQGSTGHPYEQYF.

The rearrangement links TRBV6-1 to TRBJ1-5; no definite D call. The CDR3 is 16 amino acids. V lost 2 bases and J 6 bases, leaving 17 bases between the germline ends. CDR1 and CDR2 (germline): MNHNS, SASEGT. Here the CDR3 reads CASSERGLAPSQPQHF. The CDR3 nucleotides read TGTGCCAGCAGTGAAAGAGGCCTGGCCCCTAGTCAGCCCCAGCATTTT.

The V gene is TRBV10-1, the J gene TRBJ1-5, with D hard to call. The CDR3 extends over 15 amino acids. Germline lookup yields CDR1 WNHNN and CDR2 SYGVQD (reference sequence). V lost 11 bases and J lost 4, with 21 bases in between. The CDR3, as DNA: TGCGCCGAATCACTCCGGGAAGCTAAAAATCAGCCCCAGCATTTT. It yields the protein CAESLREAKNQPQHF.

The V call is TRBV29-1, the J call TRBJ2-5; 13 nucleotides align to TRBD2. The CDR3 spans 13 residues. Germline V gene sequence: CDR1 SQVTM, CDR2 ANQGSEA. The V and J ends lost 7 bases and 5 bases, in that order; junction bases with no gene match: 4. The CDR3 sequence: CSAGTSGEETQYF. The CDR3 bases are TGCAGCGCAGGGACTAGCGGGGAGGAGACCCAGTACTTC.

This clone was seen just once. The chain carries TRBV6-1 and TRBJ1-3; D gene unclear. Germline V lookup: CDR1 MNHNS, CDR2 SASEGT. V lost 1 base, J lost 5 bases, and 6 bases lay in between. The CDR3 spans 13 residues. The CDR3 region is CASSEGTRNTIYF. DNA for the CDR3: TGTGCCAGCAGTGAAGGGACTAGAAACACCATATATTTT.